One and the same sample provided the 3 T cell receptor beta chains below, sequenced in a study of Ad26.COV2.S vaccination and SARS-CoV-2 variants. Sequenced by immunoSEQ multiplex PCR; TCRdb stores in-frame clones only, minus some. In the table there are hundreds of thousands of clones, 80% to 90% of which are singletons. Treatment indicated: roughly 18 received Ad26.COV2.S at low or high dose, single or two shots; a few received placebo; per-sample allocation not given. Samples came from day 63 after the first vaccine or placebo injection. The sequencing used peripheral blood, collected in a trial of Ad26.COV2.S vaccine versus placebo. The receptors here all came from a person between 18 and 60 years old who received the Ad26.COV2.S COVID-19 vaccine or a placebo.

This rearrangement joins TRBV10-1 to TRBJ2-3; D gene ambiguous. CDR3 size: 16 residues. The V end was cut by 0 bases, the J end by 2 bases, with 12 bases between. Germline V gene lookup returns CDR1 WNHNN and CDR2 SYGVQD (reference sequence). In nucleotides, the CDR3 is TGCGCCAGCAGTGAGTCGACGTTCTCTCCCACAGATACGCAGTATTTT. Residues: CASSESTFSPTDTQYF.

CDR3 nucleotide sequence: TGCGCCAGCAGTGAGTCCGCCCAGGGGGGCTACACCTTC. It codes for CASSESAQGGYTF. The genes are TRBV10-1 and TRBJ1-2; TRBD1 might be the D (6 bases). CDR1 and CDR2 from the germline V gene are WNHNN and SYGVQD (reference sequence). CDR3 length: 13 residues. Deletions cut 0 bases from V and 8 bases from J, with 10 bases between.

The chain couples TRBV15 to TRBJ2-1; D gene uncertain. V lost 1 base to trimming and J lost 6 bases, with 10 bases between them. The germline V gene encodes CDR1 LNHNV and CDR2 YYDKDF (reference sequence). The CDR3 sequence is 14 residues long. The CDR3, as DNA: TGTGCCACCAGCAGAGCTCCGAGAGGCAATGAGCAGTTCTTC. Its translation is CATSRAPRGNEQFF.